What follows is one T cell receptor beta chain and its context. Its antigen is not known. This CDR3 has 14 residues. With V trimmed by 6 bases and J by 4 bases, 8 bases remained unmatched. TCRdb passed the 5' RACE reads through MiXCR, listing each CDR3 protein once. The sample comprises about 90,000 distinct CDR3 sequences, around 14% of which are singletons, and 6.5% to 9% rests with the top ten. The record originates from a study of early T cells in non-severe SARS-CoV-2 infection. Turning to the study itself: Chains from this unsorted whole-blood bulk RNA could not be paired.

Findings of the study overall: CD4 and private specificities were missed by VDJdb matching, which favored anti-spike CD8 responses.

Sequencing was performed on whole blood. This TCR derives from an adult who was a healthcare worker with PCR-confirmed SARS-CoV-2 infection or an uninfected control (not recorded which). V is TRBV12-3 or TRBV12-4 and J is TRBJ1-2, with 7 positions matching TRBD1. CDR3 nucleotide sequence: TGTGCCAGCAGCTGGAACAGGGGTGGCTATGGCTACACCTTC. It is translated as CASSWNRGGYGYTF.